One and the same sample provided the 17 T cell receptor beta chains below, sequenced in a study of blood T cell repertoires in COVID-19. Libraries were prepared by immunoSEQ multiplex PCR; TCRdb keeps only in-frame clonotypes and omits some of them. Altogether about 210,000 clones are present, about nine tenths being singletons, with the ten largest covering 4% to 5.5%. The sequencing input was peripheral blood. Source of these receptors: a woman in her 40s with acute or convalescent COVID-19.

This sequence joins TRBV28 and TRBJ1-3; 7 bases are shared with TRBD1. CDR1 and CDR2 from the germline V gene are MDHEN and SYDVKM. This CDR3 has 18 amino acids. The junction had 16 bases not matched to a gene; V was cut back by 5 bases and J by 3 bases. CDR3 nucleotides: TGTGCCAGCAGTCCCCAAAATCCCGACAGGGTACGTGGAAACACCATATATTTT. Protein product: CASSPQNPDRVRGNTIYF.

This chain connects TRBV28 to TRBJ2-7; tentative D call: TRBD1 (6 bases). Trimming left V 2 bases short and J 12 bases short, with 14 bases between. This CDR3 contains 12 residues. Germline V CDR1 and CDR2: MDHEN, SYDVKM. The CDR3 loop reads CASSLNRVRLYV. Written as DNA, the CDR3 is TGTGCCAGCAGTTTAAACAGGGTTAGACTGTACGTC.

The chain uses TRBV14 and TRBJ2-1, with TRBD2 as a possible D gene (6 bases). The length of the CDR3 is 15 residues. Trimming cost V 4 bases and J 4 bases, with 14 bases left between them. Germline V lookup: CDR1 SGHDN, CDR2 FVKESK. Here the CDR3 DNA reads TGTGCCAGCAGCCCTGGAGGGGCGCGGTACAATGAGCAGTTCTTC. Amino acids: CASSPGGARYNEQFF.

V is TRBV20-1 and J is TRBJ2-1; tentatively, D is TRBD2 (6 bases). Trimming took off 5 bases at V and 15 bases at J, with 17 bases between the two ends. The CDR3 covers 11 residues. The germline CDR1 and CDR2 sequences are DFQATT and SNEGSKA (reference sequence). The CDR3 spells CSAASAGNRFF. Here the CDR3 DNA reads TGCAGTGCTGCCTCAGCGGGCAACAGGTTCTTC.

The genes are TRBV30 and TRBJ1-1, with D hard to call. The ends were cut back, 5 bases at V and 10 bases at J, with 29 bases in the middle. This CDR3 region has 16 residues. Germline CDR1 GTSNPN, CDR2 SVGIG (reference sequence). CDR3 nucleotides: TGTGCCTGGGGTAGCGTCGAGGGTTTGATTTGGAACGGAGCTTTCTTT. As protein: CAWGSVEGLIWNGAFF. Full variable domain (remainder filled in from reference TRBV30 and TRBJ1-1): SQTIHQWPATLVQPVGSPLSLECTVEGTSNPNLYWYRQAAGRGLQLLFYSVGIGQISSEVPQNLSASRPQDRQFILSSKKLLLSDSGFYLCAWGSVEGLIWNGAFFGQGTRLTVV.

The table lists this clone with a few counts. This chain connects TRBV6-5 to TRBJ2-5, with D possibly matching TRBD1 (5 bases). Germline CDR1 reads MNHEY; CDR2 reads SVGAGI. Deletions cut 2 bases from V and 4 bases from J, with 11 bases between. The CDR3 spans 14 residues. The CDR3 sequence: CASSYGRARETQYF. For the CDR3, the DNA is TGTGCCAGCAGTTACGGCAGGGCGCGAGAGACCCAGTACTTC.

The CDR3 DNA is TGCGCCAGCAGCCACTGGACAGGAAGGGTGAACACTGAAGCTTTCTTT. The encoded protein is CASSHWTGRVNTEAFF. The V gene is TRBV5-1, the J gene TRBJ1-1; 7 bases fit TRBD1. The CDR3 is 16 amino acids. V gave up 4 bases and J gave up 0 bases; unmatched junction bases: 9. Per germline, CDR1 SGHRS and CDR2 YFSETQ.

The gene calls are TRBV4-2 and TRBJ1-1; possible D gene TRBD1, 5 bases. CDR1 LGHNA and CDR2 YNFKEQ come from the germline V gene. Trimming cost V 7 bases and J 6 bases, with 15 bases left between them. The CDR3 sequence is 13 residues long. The CDR3 loop is CASTVSRDSEAFF. The CDR3, as DNA: TGTGCCAGCACCGTCTCCAGGGACTCTGAAGCTTTCTTT.

This chain uses TRBV4-2 with TRBJ1-2; weak D call: TRBD1 (5 bases). CDR1 LGHNA and CDR2 YNFKEQ come from the germline V gene. The CDR3 is 16 residues long. With 3 bases removed from V and 0 bases from J, the gap between germline ends came to 14 bases. The CDR3 nucleotides are TGTGCCAGCAGCCAGGCCGACAGTCGAGCTAACTATGGCTACACCTTC. This encodes CASSQADSRANYGYTF.

V usage is TRBV5-1 and J usage is TRBJ2-5; a weak D match, TRBD2 (5 bases). Germline assignment: CDR1 SGHRS and CDR2 YFSETQ. This CDR3 has 13 residues. Between the trimmed V and J ends, which lost 3 bases and 3 bases, there was a span of 9 bases. CDR3 bases: TGCGCCAGCAGCTCGGACTTTGAAGAGACCCAGTACTTC. Residues: CASSSDFEETQYF.

The V call is TRBV5-6, the J call TRBJ2-7, with TRBD2 matching 16 bases. V was pared by 4 bases and J by 0 bases, with 4 bases of the junction left unmatched. This CDR3 comprises 17 residues. Per germline, CDR1 SGHDT and CDR2 YYEEEE. CDR3 in DNA: TGTGCCAGCAGCCAGGGACTAGCGGGGGGGAGCTCCTACGAGCAGTACGTC. It encodes CASSQGLAGGSSYEQYV.

This chain links TRBV6-6 with TRBJ1-2; D is ambiguous. Germline V gives CDR1 MNHNY, CDR2 SVGAGI (reference sequence). This CDR3 comprises 13 residues. V lost 5 bases to trimming and J lost 7 bases, with 14 bases between them. CDR3 protein: CASSPLTLFGYTF. The DNA of the CDR3 is TGTGCCAGCAGTCCCCTCACTCTCTTTGGCTACACCTTC.

The chain employs TRBV30 and TRBJ1-1; the D gene is possibly TRBD1 (5 bases). CDR3 length equals 15 residues. V was cut by 1 base and J by 0 bases, with 12 bases left in between. Per germline, CDR1 GTSNPN and CDR2 SVGIG (reference sequence). The CDR3 sequence is CAWSADGGMNTEAFF. The CDR3 bases are TGTGCCTGGAGTGCCGACGGGGGAATGAACACTGAAGCTTTCTTT.

This clone was seen repeatedly, ten times or more. This same CDR3 is encoded by further DNA sequences in the sample. The V gene is TRBV27, the J gene TRBJ1-5; no clear D. The CDR3 runs 12 residues. Looked up from germline, CDR1 is MNHEY and CDR2 is SMNVEV (reference sequence). V was trimmed by 5 bases and J by 2 bases, leaving 4 bases between them. The CDR3 spells CASSRGNQPQHF. Here the CDR3 DNA reads TGTGCCAGCAGTCGCGGCAATCAGCCCCAGCATTTT.

The chain combines TRBV7-2 with TRBJ2-3; the D gene is possibly TRBD2 (5 bases). Per germline, CDR1 SGHTA and CDR2 FQGNSA. The CDR3 covers 15 residues. Trimming removed 2 bases from V and 1 base from J, with 10 bases in between. CDR3 sequence reads: CASSLSGVGTDTQYF. The CDR3 coding sequence is TGTGCCAGCAGCTTATCCGGGGTAGGCACAGATACGCAGTATTTT.

The chain has TRBV18 and TRBJ2-3; D might be TRBD2 (5 bases). Trimming shortened V by 3 bases and J by 2 bases, and 12 bases separated the two germline ends. This CDR3 comprises 15 residues. Per the germline V gene, CDR1 is KGHSH and CDR2 is LQKENI. The CDR3 region is CASSPGDQYTDTQYF. CDR3 in DNA: TGTGCCAGCTCACCCGGGGATCAATACACAGATACGCAGTATTTT.

V and J are TRBV19 and TRBJ2-1, with 11 bases aligning to TRBD2. The CDR3 is 16 amino acids. Germline assignment: CDR1 LNHDA and CDR2 SQIVND (reference sequence). The trim removed 4 bases at V and 6 bases at J, leaving 8 bases unmatched. CDR3 coding DNA: TGTGCCAGTAGTACCCGTAGCGGGGGGGGGCCCAATGAGCAGTTCTTC. Encoded protein: CASSTRSGGGPNEQFF.